A selection of T cell receptor beta chains follows, all from one sample in a study of T cell repertoires in aging, cancer and after chemotherapy. TCRdb fed the multiplex PCR reads into MiXCR, producing one record per CDR3 protein. The sample lists roughly 6,600 distinct CDR3 sequences; 21% were seen once. Sequenced material: blood. The receptors here all came from a human donor with a blood cancer. CDR3s include the opening cysteine and the closing phenylalanine or tryptophan. The order of the fields is V gene, clone size, D gene, J gene, CDR3 DNA, CDR3 protein. A D gene is named only where the DNA matches it firmly. Size is stated for part of the rows, as once, few or many counts, or as a class when the clone is expanded.

TRBV10-3	few	TRBD2	TRBJ2-7	TGTGCCATCAGTAGTAGCGGGGACCACGAGCAGTACTTC	CAISSSGDHEQYF
TRBV6-1	medium-sized	.	TRBJ2-7	TGTGCCGCCCGGCAGGCTAGGAGACTCTACGAGCAGTACTTC	CAARQARRLYEQYF
TRBV12-3/TRBV12-4	medium-sized	TRBD1	TRBJ1-2	TGTGCCAGCAGCCAGGACAGGGGAAAGAGTGGCTACACCTTC	CASSQDRGKSGYTF
TRBV20-1	.	.	TRBJ1-5	TGCAGTGCTAGGTCCCCGGGGAATCAGCCCCAGCATTTT	CSARSPGNQPQHF
TRBV7-6	.	.	TRBJ1-3	TGTGCCAGCAGCCCAAACCCGGTCTTGTCTGGAAACACCATATATTTT	CASSPNPVLSGNTIYF
TRBV9	.	TRBD1	TRBJ1-5	TGTGCCAGCAGCGAGGGACAGGGGATCCTTAGCAATCAGCCCCAGCATTTT	CASSEGQGILSNQPQHF
TRBV4-2	.	TRBD2	TRBJ2-7	TGTGCCAGCAGCCCCTCGCTAAGGGAGGGCCACTACGAGCAGTACTTC	CASSPSLREGHYEQYF
TRBV28	few	.	TRBJ2-3	TGTGCCAGCAGTTTTTTAGCGGGCACAGATACGCAGTATTTT	CASSFLAGTDTQYF
TRBV27	medium-sized	.	TRBJ1-5	TGTGCCAGCAAGTCGATTGTCGGTAATCAGCCCCAGCATTTT	CASKSIVGNQPQHF
TRBV7-9	.	TRBD2	TRBJ2-7	TGTGCCAGCAGGTTAGAGGGCGGGGGGGCCTACGAGCAGTACTTC	CASRLEGGGAYEQYF
TRBV7-9	medium-sized	.	TRBJ1-2	TGTGCCAGCAGCTTGCTCTCCTCGTACGCCTTC	CASSLLSSYAF
TRBV18	medium-sized	.	TRBJ1-4	TGTGCCAGCTCACCAAGAGTGTCCACTAATGAAAAACTGTTTTTT	CASSPRVSTNEKLFF
TRBV6-1	medium-sized	.	TRBJ2-2	TGTGCCAGTCTGGACAGATTGAACACCGGGGAGCTGTTTTTT	CASLDRLNTGELFF
TRBV28	.	TRBD2	TRBJ2-1	TGTGCCAGCAGTGCAGCCGGGACTAGAGACAATGAGCAGTTCTTC	CASSAAGTRDNEQFF
TRBV5-1	medium-sized	.	TRBJ2-3	TGCGCCAGCAGCCAACCTAGCACAGATACGCAGTATTTT	CASSQPSTDTQYF
TRBV5-6	.	.	TRBJ2-1	TGTGCCAGCAGCTTGTGGCAGGGAAGGCGAGGGAGCTCCTACAATGAGCAGTTCTTC	CASSLWQGRRGSSYNEQFF
TRBV6-2/TRBV6-3	few	TRBD1	TRBJ2-7	TGTGCCAGCAGTTCGACAGGGCGCGAGCAGTACTTC	CASSSTGREQYF
TRBV30	medium-sized	TRBD2	TRBJ2-6	TGTGCCTGGAGTCTTAAAGGGGTGGGGTCTAGCGGGAGGGTCGGAGGCTCTGGGGCCAACGTCCTGACTTTC	CAWSLKGVGSSGRVGGSGANVLTF
TRBV6-2/TRBV6-3	medium-sized	.	TRBJ1-4	TGTGCCAGCCTTAGCAGGATAAATGAAAAACTGTTTTTT	CASLSRINEKLFF
TRBV12-3/TRBV12-4	medium-sized	TRBD1	TRBJ2-2	TGTGCCAGCAGCCGTGCCGGGACAGAGAACACCGGGGAGCTGTTTTTT	CASSRAGTENTGELFF
TRBV24-1	.	.	TRBJ1-5	TGTGCCACCAGTGATTCGGGGGTTCAGCCCCAGCATTTT	CATSDSGVQPQHF
TRBV5-1	few	.	TRBJ2-1	TGCGCCAGCAGCTTGGGTGGCAGGGTAGGGCAGTTCTTC	CASSLGGRVGQFF
TRBV28	.	.	TRBJ2-5	TGTGCCAGCAGTTCACTCCCCGGAGGAAGGGGAGAAGAGACCCAGTACTTC	CASSSLPGGRGEETQYF
TRBV6-5	medium-sized	TRBD1	TRBJ2-2	TGTGCCAGCAGTTACCTAGACAGGGCCGCCGGGGAGCTGTTTTTT	CASSYLDRAAGELFF
TRBV20-1	medium-sized	.	TRBJ1-2	TGCAGTGCTAGAGAGGACGTCGGCTACACCTTC	CSAREDVGYTF
TRBV30	few	.	TRBJ1-5	TGTGCCTGGTCTGACCGGGACTTGCAGCCCCAGCATTTT	CAWSDRDLQPQHF
TRBV6-5	medium-sized	.	TRBJ1-2	TGTGCCAGCAGTTACTCGTTGACACCAGCTAACTATGGCTACACCTTC	CASSYSLTPANYGYTF
TRBV28	.	.	TRBJ1-6	TGTGCCAGCAGTTACGGGGGTTCACCCCTCCACTTT	CASSYGGSPLHF
TRBV18	medium-sized	TRBD1	TRBJ2-7	TGTGCCAGCTCAATGACAGGGTACGAGCAGTACTTC	CASSMTGYEQYF
TRBV11-1	medium-sized	.	TRBJ1-2	TGTGCCAGCAGCTTAGGCCATTCCGATGGCTACACCTTC	CASSLGHSDGYTF
TRBV28	.	.	TRBJ1-5	TGTGCCAGCAGAGGAGGGGGATCAAGTCAGCCCCAGCATTTT	CASRGGGSSQPQHF
TRBV28	few	.	TRBJ2-1	TGTGCCAGCAGTCCCCGCGTCAGGACGATGAACAATGAGCAGTTCTTC	CASSPRVRTMNNEQFF
TRBV6-5	.	TRBD1	TRBJ1-5	TGTGCCAGCAGTGAAGGACAGGGAGGAAGCCAGCACCAGCATTTT	CASSEGQGGSQHQHF
TRBV7-4	.	TRBD2	TRBJ2-1	TGTGCTAGCAGCAGAGGACTAGCGGACAATGAGCAGTTCTTC	CASSRGLADNEQFF
TRBV10-3	.	.	TRBJ2-5	TGTGCCATCAGTGAGACTGGGGACCGGCCAACCCAGTACTTC	CAISETGDRPTQYF
TRBV19	medium-sized	TRBD2	TRBJ2-1	TGTGCCAGTAGTCCGTGGACTAGCGGGGAAACCTATTCCTACAATGAGCAGTTCTTC	CASSPWTSGETYSYNEQFF
TRBV20-1	.	TRBD2	TRBJ2-1	TGCAGTGCTAGATCCGGACTAGCGGGAGGGACTTCCTACAATGAGCAGTTCTTC	CSARSGLAGGTSYNEQFF
TRBV6-4	few	TRBD1	TRBJ2-2	TGTGCCAGCAGTGACGGGACAGGGGACACCGGGGAGCTGTTTTTT	CASSDGTGDTGELFF
TRBV2	.	TRBD1	TRBJ2-3	TGTGCCAGCCGGCCAGGGGGCGACGTAGATACGCAGTATTTT	CASRPGGDVDTQYF
TRBV27	medium-sized	TRBD1	TRBJ1-5	TGTGCCAGCAGTTACAGGGGTAGCAATCAGCCCCAGCATTTT	CASSYRGSNQPQHF
TRBV19	medium-sized	.	TRBJ2-3	TGTGCCAGTAGTATAATGAGGTGGGACACAGATACGCAGTATTTT	CASSIMRWDTDTQYF
TRBV7-2	few	TRBD1	TRBJ1-6	TGTGCCAGCAGCTCCGGGACAGTCGAAAATTCACCCCTCCACTTT	CASSSGTVENSPLHF